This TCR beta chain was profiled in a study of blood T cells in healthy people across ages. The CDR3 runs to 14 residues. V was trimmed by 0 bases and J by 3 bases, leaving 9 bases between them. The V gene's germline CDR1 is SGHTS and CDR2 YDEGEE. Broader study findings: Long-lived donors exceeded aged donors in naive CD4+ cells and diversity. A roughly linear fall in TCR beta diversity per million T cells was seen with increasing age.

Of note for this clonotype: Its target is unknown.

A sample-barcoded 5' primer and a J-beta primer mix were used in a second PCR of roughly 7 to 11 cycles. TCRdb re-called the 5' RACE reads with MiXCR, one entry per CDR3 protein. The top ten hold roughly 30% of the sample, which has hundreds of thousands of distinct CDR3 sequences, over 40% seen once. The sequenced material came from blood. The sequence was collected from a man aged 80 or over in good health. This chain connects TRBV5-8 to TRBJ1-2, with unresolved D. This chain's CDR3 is CASSLGVADYGYTF. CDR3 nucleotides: TGTGCCAGCAGCTTGGGCGTTGCGGACTATGGCTACACCTTC. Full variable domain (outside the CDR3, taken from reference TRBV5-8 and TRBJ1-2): EAGVTQSPTHLIKTRGQQATLRCSPISGHTSVYWYQQALGLGLQFLLWYDEGEERNRGNFPPRFSGRQFPNYSSELNVNALELEDSALYLCASSLGVADYGYTFGSGTRLTVV.